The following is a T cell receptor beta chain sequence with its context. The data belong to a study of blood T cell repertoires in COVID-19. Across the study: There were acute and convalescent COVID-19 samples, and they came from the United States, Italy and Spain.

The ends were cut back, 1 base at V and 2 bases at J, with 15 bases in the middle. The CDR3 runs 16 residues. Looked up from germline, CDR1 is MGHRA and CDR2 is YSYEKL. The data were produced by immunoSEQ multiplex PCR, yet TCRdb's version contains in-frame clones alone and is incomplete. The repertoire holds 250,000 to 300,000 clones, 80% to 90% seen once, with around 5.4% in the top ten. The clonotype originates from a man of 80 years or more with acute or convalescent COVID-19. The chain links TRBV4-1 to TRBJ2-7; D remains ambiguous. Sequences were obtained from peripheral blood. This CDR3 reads CASSQAATVLTYEQYF. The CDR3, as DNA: TGCGCCAGCAGCCAAGCGGCAACAGTGCTAACCTACGAGCAGTACTTC.